This T cell receptor (beta chain) appears in the sequencing data of a study of cytotoxic CD8 clonotypes in ibrutinib-treated CLL. Germline V lookup: CDR1 SGHAT, CDR2 FQNNGV. The length of the CDR3 is 11 residues. Between the trimmed V and J ends, which lost 5 bases and 6 bases, there was a span of 5 bases. Only one count was recorded for this clone. Its antigen is not identified. Study results and caveats: Sustained-remission and progressing patients diverged in sampling times. Public clonotypes, found uncommonly, either contracted or stayed stable on treatment. Baseline clonality, above age-matched healthy donor levels, tracked circulating CD8+ T-cell counts.

Libraries were prepared by immunoSEQ multiplex PCR; TCRdb keeps only in-frame clonotypes and omits some of them. The sample carries some 200,000 clones, 79% recorded once. The chain recombines TRBV11-2 with TRBJ2-1; D not resolved. This TCR was sampled from a human donor with chronic lymphocytic leukemia. The specimen comprised PBMCs, sampled after 12 months of ibrutinib treatment. The CDR3 region has the DNA TGTGCCAGCAGCCCTTTCAATGAGCAGTTCTTC. Translation gives CASSPFNEQFF.